The rows below give T cell receptor beta chains drawn from one sample of a study of blood T cell repertoires in COVID-19. Profiled with immunoSEQ multiplex PCR; TCRdb holds only in-frame clones, not every one. The data show some 400,000 clones, 80% to 95% seen once. The sequenced material came from PBMCs or T cells enriched from blood (not recorded which). These receptors were obtained from a woman aged 40 to 49 who had been exposed to COVID-19. The CDR3 runs from the conserved cysteine through the conserved F or W. The D gene is left open where the match is weak. Only part of the rows carry a size: once, few, many, or a class if the clone is expanded.

-	TRBV11-2	TRBD1	TRBJ1-2	18	TGTGCCAGCAGCTCCAGCTGGGGACAGAGCCTAAGGGACTATGGCTACACCTTC	CASSSSWGQSLRDYGYTF
-	TRBV12-3/TRBV12-4	TRBD1	TRBJ1-2	13	TGTGCCAGCAGGACAGGGCGTATGGAAGGCTACACCTTC	CASRTGRMEGYTF
-	TRBV5-1	TRBD1	TRBJ2-7	13	TGCGCCAGCAGTCGGACAGGGTTGAGCGAGCAGTACTTC	CASSRTGLSEQYF
-	TRBV5-1	-	TRBJ1-1	13	TGCGCCAGCAGCCGACTTTTCGGCACTGAAGCTTTCTTT	CASSRLFGTEAFF
-	TRBV19	-	TRBJ1-2	13	TGTGCCAGTAGCCCGGACACTAACTATGGCTACACCTTC	CASSPDTNYGYTF
-	TRBV7-3	-	TRBJ2-3	16	TGTGCCAGCAGCTTATTTTCGAGGACAGACACAGATACGCAGTATTTT	CASSLFSRTDTDTQYF
-	TRBV3-1/TRBV3-2	TRBD1	TRBJ1-1	12	TGTGCCAGCAGCCAAGGGGGGACAGTAGCTTTCTTT	CASSQGGTVAFF
few	TRBV4-1	-	TRBJ1-4	15	TGCGCCAGCAGCCCCGGGGGGTTAGGGGGAAAAAAACTGTTTTTT	CASSPGGLGGKKLFF
-	TRBV27	-	TRBJ1-4	13	TGTGCCTCGAGGGATGCAACTAATGAAAAACTGTTTTTT	CASRDATNEKLFF
-	TRBV24-1	TRBD1	TRBJ1-1	19	TGTGCCACCAGTGATGGGGAGGGGCTGGACAGGGTAATTCGGACTGAAGCTTTCTTT	CATSDGEGLDRVIRTEAFF
-	TRBV10-3	TRBD1	TRBJ1-1	14	TGTGCCATCAGACCGGACAGGGGTGGCACTGAAGCTTTCTTT	CAIRPDRGGTEAFF
once	TRBV6-5	TRBD1	TRBJ1-2	15	TGTGCCAGCAGTTACAAAAGGGGGCCTGGCTATGGCTACACCTTC	CASSYKRGPGYGYTF
-	TRBV7-6	TRBD1	TRBJ1-5	15	TGTGCCAGCAGCGTGACAGGGGGCTCGGAGCAGCCCCAGCATTTT	CASSVTGGSEQPQHF
-	TRBV19	-	TRBJ2-7	13	TGTGCCAGTAGTATAGATTGGGCTTACGAGCAGTACTTC	CASSIDWAYEQYF
-	TRBV19	TRBD1	TRBJ1-4	14	TGTGCCAGTAATAACAGGGGCGAGGAAGAAAAACTGTTTTTT	CASNNRGEEEKLFF
-	TRBV6-5	TRBD1	TRBJ1-2	13	TGTGCCAGCAGTACCAGAGACAGGGTGAATTACACCTTC	CASSTRDRVNYTF
-	TRBV5-1	TRBD1	TRBJ2-5	16	TGCGCCAGCAGCTTAGGGACAGGGGGTAACCAAGAGACCCAGTACTTC	CASSLGTGGNQETQYF
-	TRBV15	-	TRBJ1-5	12	TGTGCCACCAGCAGGATTCAGGGTCCCCAGCATTTT	CATSRIQGPQHF
-	TRBV7-9	-	TRBJ1-5	17	TGTGCCAGCAGCTTAGCAATGGGGAGGGAAGGCAATCAGCCCCAGCATTTT	CASSLAMGREGNQPQHF
-	TRBV6-5	-	TRBJ2-7	14	TGTGCCAGCAGTTACGCGCGCGGCGCGTACGAGCAGTACTTC	CASSYARGAYEQYF
-	TRBV11-1	TRBD2	TRBJ2-1	16	TGTGCCAGCAGCTTACAGCGCGGGACTAGCATGAATGAGCAGTTCTTC	CASSLQRGTSMNEQFF
-	TRBV6-5	TRBD1	TRBJ1-1	16	TGTGCCAGCAGTTATTGGACAGGGGGCAACCGAGGTGAAGCTTTCTTT	CASSYWTGGNRGEAFF
-	TRBV6-5	TRBD2	TRBJ2-7	15	TGTGCCAGCAGTTACTCGACGGGGACTAGTAACGAGCAGTACTTC	CASSYSTGTSNEQYF
-	TRBV7-3	-	TRBJ1-1	14	TGTGCCAGCAGCTTAACGGACAGATCCACTGAAGCTTTCTTT	CASSLTDRSTEAFF
-	TRBV7-9	-	TRBJ2-4	14	TGTGCCAGCAGCTTAGTTGGACAGAGGGTTATTCAGTACTTC	CASSLVGQRVIQYF
-	TRBV27	TRBD1	TRBJ2-7	14	TGTGCCAGCAGTTTAAGTCTGGGACAGTACGAGCAGTACTTC	CASSLSLGQYEQYF
-	TRBV19	-	TRBJ2-6	15	TGTGCCAGTAGTCAGGATCTCACTGGGGCCAACGTCCTGACTTTC	CASSQDLTGANVLTF
-	TRBV30	-	TRBJ1-4	13	TGTGCCTGGACCCGACAGGCTAATGAAAAACTGTTTTTT	CAWTRQANEKLFF
-	TRBV9	-	TRBJ2-1	15	TGTGCCAGCAGCGTAGATATTACAGCCTACAATGAGCAGTTCTTC	CASSVDITAYNEQFF
-	TRBV15	TRBD1	TRBJ2-1	14	TGTGCCACCAGCAGGGATCCAGGGGGAAATGAGCAGTTCTTC	CATSRDPGGNEQFF
-	TRBV5-5	TRBD1	TRBJ2-1	14	TGTGCCAGCAGACGGACAGGGGACTACAATGAGCAGTTCTTC	CASRRTGDYNEQFF
-	TRBV3-1/TRBV3-2	-	TRBJ1-3	17	TGTGCCAGCAGCCAAGGTTCGGGAGGGGGCTCTGGAAACACCATATATTTT	CASSQGSGGGSGNTIYF
-	TRBV11-1	TRBD1	TRBJ1-1	12	TGTGCCAGCAGCTTAAGGACAGGGGGAGCTTTCTTT	CASSLRTGGAFF
-	TRBV9	TRBD2	TRBJ2-3	16	TGTGCCAGCAGCGTTGAGGGACTAGCGGGTTCAGATACGCAGTATTTT	CASSVEGLAGSDTQYF
-	TRBV27	TRBD2	TRBJ2-3	18	TGTGCCAGCAGCCGAACGGGACTAGCGGGAGGGAGCACAGATACGCAGTATTTT	CASSRTGLAGGSTDTQYF
-	TRBV6-5	-	TRBJ1-4	15	TGTGCCAGCAGTTACGCGGCGGTTCCGAATGAAAAACTGTTTTTT	CASSYAAVPNEKLFF
-	TRBV9	TRBD2	TRBJ2-1	16	TGTGCCAGCAGCTTTCGACGGACTAGCGGCTACAATGAGCAGTTCTTC	CASSFRRTSGYNEQFF
-	TRBV2	TRBD1	TRBJ1-5	14	TGTGCCAGTATAAGGGACAGGGGCAATCAGCCCCAGCATTTT	CASIRDRGNQPQHF
-	TRBV13	TRBD2	TRBJ2-1	15	TGTGCCAGCAGGATGACTAGCGGGCTTAACAATGAGCAGTTCTTC	CASRMTSGLNNEQFF
-	TRBV27	-	TRBJ1-2	13	TGTGCCAGCAGCAACGACAGGAACTATGGCTACACCTTC	CASSNDRNYGYTF
-	TRBV10-1	-	TRBJ1-3	14	TGCGCCAGCAGCACAGGATCGGCTGGAAACACCATATATTTT	CASSTGSAGNTIYF
-	TRBV12-5	-	TRBJ2-5	17	TGTGCTAGTGCCACATTCGGACAGCTAAGGGGAGGGGAGACCCAGTACTTC	CASATFGQLRGGETQYF
-	TRBV30	TRBD2	TRBJ2-2	14	TGTGCCTGGAGGGGGACTAGCGGCCGCGGGGAGCTGTTTTTT	CAWRGTSGRGELFF
-	TRBV15	TRBD1	TRBJ2-1	14	TGTGCCACCAGCACCGGGACAGTCTACAATGAGCAGTTCTTC	CATSTGTVYNEQFF